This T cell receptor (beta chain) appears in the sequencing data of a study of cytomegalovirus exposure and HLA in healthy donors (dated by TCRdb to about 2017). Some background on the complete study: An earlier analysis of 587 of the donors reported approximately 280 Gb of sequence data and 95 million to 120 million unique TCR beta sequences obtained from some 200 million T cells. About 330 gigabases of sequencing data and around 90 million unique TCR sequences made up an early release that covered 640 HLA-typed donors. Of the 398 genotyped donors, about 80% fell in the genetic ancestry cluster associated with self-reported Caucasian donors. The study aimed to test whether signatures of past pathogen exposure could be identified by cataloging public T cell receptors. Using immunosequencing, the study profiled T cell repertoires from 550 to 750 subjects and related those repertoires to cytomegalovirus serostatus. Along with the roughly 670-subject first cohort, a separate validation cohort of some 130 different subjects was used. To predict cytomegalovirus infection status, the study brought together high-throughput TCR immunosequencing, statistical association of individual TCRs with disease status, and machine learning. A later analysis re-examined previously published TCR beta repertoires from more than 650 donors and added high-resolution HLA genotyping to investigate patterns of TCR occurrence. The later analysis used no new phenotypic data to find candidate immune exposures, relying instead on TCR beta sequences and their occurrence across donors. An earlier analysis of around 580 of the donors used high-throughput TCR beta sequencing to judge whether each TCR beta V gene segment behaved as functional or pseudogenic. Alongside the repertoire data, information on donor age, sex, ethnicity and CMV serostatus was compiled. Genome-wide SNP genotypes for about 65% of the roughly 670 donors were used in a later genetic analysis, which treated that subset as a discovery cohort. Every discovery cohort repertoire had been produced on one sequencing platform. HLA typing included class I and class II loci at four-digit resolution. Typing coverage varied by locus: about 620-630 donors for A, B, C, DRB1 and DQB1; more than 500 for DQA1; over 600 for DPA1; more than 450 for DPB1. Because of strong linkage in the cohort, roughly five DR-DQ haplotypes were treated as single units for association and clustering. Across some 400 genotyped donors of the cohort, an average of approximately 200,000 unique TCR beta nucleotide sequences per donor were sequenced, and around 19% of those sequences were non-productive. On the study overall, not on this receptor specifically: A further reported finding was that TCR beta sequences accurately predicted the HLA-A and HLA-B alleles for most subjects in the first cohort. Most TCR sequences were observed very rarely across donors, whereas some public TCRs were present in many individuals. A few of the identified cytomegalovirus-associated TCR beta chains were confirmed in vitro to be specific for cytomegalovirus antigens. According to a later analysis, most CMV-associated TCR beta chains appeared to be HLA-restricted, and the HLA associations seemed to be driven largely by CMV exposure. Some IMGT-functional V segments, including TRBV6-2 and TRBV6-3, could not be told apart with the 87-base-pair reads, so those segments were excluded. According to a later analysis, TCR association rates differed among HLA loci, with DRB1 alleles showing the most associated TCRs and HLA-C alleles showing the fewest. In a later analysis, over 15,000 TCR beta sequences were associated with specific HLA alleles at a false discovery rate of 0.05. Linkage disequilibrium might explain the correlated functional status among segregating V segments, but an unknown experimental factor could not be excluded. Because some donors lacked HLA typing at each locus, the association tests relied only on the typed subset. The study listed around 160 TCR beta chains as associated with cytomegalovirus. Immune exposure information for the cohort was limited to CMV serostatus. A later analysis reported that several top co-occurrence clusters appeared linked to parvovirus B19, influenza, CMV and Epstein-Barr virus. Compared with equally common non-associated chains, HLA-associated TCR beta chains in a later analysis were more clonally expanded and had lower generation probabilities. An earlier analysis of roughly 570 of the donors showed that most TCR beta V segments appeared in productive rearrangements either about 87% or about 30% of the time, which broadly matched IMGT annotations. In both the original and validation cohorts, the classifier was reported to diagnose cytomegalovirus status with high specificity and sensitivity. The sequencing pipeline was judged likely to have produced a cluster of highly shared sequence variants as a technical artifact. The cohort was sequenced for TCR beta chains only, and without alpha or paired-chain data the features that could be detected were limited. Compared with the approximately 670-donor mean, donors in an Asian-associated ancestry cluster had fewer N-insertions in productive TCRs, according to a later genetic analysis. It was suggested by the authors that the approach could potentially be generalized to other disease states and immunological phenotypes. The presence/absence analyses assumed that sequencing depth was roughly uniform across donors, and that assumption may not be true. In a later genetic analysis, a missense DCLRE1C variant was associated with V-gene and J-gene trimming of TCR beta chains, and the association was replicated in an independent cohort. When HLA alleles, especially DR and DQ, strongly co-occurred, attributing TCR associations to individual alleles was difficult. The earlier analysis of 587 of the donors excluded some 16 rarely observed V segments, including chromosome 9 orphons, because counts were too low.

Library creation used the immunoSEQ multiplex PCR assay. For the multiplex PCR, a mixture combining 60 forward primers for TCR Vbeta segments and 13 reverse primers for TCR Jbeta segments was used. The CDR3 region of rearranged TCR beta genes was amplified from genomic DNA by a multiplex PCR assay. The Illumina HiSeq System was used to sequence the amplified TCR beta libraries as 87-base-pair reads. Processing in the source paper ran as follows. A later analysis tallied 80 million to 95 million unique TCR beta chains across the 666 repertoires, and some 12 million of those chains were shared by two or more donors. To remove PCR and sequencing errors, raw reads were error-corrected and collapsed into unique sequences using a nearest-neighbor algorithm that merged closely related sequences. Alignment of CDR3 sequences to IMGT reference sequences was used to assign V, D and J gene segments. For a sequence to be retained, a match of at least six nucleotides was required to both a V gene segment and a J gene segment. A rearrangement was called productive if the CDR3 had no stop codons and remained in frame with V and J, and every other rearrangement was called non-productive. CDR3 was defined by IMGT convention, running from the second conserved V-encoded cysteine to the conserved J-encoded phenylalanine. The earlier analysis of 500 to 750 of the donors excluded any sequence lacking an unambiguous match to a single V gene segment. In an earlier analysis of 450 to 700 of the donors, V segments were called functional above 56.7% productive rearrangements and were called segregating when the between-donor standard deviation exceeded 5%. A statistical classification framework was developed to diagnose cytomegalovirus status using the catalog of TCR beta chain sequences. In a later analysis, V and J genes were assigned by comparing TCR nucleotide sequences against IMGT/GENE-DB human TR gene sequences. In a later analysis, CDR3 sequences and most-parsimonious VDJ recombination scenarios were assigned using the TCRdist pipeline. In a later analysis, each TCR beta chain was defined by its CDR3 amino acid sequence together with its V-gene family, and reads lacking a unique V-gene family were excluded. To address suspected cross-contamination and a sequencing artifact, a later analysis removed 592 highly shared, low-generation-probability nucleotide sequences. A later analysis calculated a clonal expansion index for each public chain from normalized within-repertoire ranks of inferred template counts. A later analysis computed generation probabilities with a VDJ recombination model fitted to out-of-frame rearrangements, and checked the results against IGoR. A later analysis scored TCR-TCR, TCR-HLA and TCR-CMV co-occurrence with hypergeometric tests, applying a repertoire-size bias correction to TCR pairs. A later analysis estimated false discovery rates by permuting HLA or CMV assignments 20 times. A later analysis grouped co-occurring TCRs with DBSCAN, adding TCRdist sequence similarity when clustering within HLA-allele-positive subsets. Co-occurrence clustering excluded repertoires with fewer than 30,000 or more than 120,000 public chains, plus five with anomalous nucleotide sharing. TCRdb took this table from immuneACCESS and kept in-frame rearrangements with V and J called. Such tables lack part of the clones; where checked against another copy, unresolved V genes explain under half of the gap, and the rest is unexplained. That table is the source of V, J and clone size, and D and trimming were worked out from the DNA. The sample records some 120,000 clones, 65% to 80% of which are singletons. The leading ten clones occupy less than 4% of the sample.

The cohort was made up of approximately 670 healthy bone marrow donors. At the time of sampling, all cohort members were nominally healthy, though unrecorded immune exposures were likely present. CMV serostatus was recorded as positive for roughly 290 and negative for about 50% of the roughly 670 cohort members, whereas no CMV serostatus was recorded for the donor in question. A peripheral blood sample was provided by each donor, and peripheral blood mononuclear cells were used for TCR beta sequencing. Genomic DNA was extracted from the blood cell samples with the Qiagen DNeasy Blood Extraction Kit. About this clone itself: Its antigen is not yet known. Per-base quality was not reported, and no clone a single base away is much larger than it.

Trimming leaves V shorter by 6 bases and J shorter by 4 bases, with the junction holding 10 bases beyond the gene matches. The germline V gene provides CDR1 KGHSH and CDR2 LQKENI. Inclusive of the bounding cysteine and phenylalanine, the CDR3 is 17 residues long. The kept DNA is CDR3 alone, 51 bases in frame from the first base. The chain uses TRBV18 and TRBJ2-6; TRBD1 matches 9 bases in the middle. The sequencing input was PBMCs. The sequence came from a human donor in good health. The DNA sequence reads TGTGCCAGCTCGCCGGGACAGGGACTAATGGGGGCCAACGTCCTGACTTTC. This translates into CASSPGQGLMGANVLTF.